The 7 T cell receptor beta chains in this list originate from one sample, sequenced in a study of T cell responses to AZD1222 COVID-19 vaccine. Profiled with immunoSEQ multiplex PCR; TCRdb holds only in-frame clones, not every one. The repertoire holds around 130,000 clones, with 93% as singletons. The sequencing used peripheral blood, collected on day 0 of AZD1222 vaccination. The receptors stem from an adult in good health.

The CDR3 bases are TGCGCCAGCCGAGGACAGTGGAATGAAAAACTGTTTTTT. Its protein is CASRGQWNEKLFF. The chain joins TRBV5-1 to TRBJ1-4; maybe TRBD1 (6 bases). V was trimmed by 7 bases and J by 5 bases, leaving 12 bases between them. The germline V gene has CDR1 SGHRS and CDR2 YFSETQ. The CDR3 has 13 amino acids.

The rearrangement links TRBV28 to TRBJ2-7, with 14 bases that match TRBD2. Trimming took 6 bases from V and 6 from J; bases not matched to a gene: 13. This CDR3 is built from 17 residues. From germline, CDR1 is MDHEN and CDR2 SYDVKM. CDR3 coding DNA: TGTGCCAGCAGACTGACTAGCGGGAGGGCGATCTGGGGCGAGCAGTACTTC. Translation: CASRLTSGRAIWGEQYF. Full variable domain (outside the CDR3, taken from reference TRBV28 and TRBJ2-7): DVKVTQSSRYLVKRTGEKVFLECVQDMDHENMFWYRQDPGLGLRLIYFSYDVKMKEKGDIPEGYSVSREKKERFSLILESASTNQTSMYLCASRLTSGRAIWGEQYFGPGTRLTVT.

The DNA of the CDR3 is TGCGCCAGCAGCCCTTCTGGTTTGGGGCCCCAGCATTTT. It is translated as CASSPSGLGPQHF. The chain links TRBV5-1 to TRBJ1-5; no firm D call. The germline CDR1 and CDR2 sequences are SGHRS and YFSETQ. The V end was cut by 4 bases, the J end by 9 bases, with 14 bases between. CDR3 length equals 13 residues.

This chain joins TRBV18 and TRBJ1-5, with TRBD1 matching 8 bases. Germline V CDR1 and CDR2: KGHSH, LQKENI. The CDR3 is 16 residues long. V lost 2 bases, J lost 6 bases, and 9 bases stayed unmatched. The CDR3 nucleotides are TGTGCCAGCTCACCAGTTAACGGACAGGGTCGTCAGCCCCAGCATTTT. This codes for CASSPVNGQGRQPQHF.

V gene TRBV9 combines with J gene TRBJ1-6; D remains unclear. CDR3 length: 14 residues. The V gene lost 1 base and the J gene lost 8 bases, with 10 bases spanning the gap. Germline-derived CDR1 and CDR2 are SGDLS and YYNGEE. CDR3 in DNA: TGTGCCAGCAGCGTACTCTTAGACCATTCACCCCTCCACTTT. Amino acid sequence: CASSVLLDHSPLHF.

This chain joins TRBV5-4 and TRBJ2-2; D is unresolved. Between the trimmed V and J ends, which lost 4 bases and 5 bases, there was a span of 18 bases. The germline gives CDR1 SGHNT, CDR2 YYREEE (reference sequence). The CDR3 is made up of 16 amino acids. CDR3 sequence: CASSPFGIRGTGELFF. CDR3 sequence (DNA): TGTGCCAGCAGCCCGTTCGGAATTCGTGGGACCGGGGAGCTGTTTTTT.

The chain carries TRBV27 and TRBJ1-2; D possibly corresponds to TRBD1 (6 bases). V was shortened by 3 bases and J by 6 bases, with 11 bases between the two germline ends. CDR3 length equals 13 residues. CDR1 and CDR2 from the germline V gene are MNHEY and SMNVEV (reference sequence). In DNA form, the CDR3 reads TGTGCCAGCAGTTTCAGGGGAATGAATGGCTACACCTTC. It specifies CASSFRGMNGYTF.